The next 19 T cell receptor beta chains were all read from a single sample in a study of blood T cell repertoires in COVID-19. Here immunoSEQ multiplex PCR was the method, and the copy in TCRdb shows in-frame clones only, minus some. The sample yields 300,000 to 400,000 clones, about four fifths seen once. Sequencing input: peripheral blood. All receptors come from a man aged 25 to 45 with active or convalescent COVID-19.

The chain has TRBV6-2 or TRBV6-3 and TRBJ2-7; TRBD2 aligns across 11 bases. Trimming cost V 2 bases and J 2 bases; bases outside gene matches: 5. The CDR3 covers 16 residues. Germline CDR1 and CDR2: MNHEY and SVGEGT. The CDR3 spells CASSYPRLAGTYEQYF. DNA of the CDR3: TGTGCCAGCAGTTACCCCCGACTAGCGGGGACCTACGAGCAGTACTTC.

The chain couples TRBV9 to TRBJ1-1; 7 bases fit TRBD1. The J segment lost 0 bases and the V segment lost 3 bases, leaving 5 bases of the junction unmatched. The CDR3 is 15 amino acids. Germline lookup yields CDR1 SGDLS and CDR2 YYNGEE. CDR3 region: CASSAAGQLNTEAFF. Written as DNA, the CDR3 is TGTGCCAGCAGCGCCGCGGGACAGTTGAACACTGAAGCTTTCTTT.

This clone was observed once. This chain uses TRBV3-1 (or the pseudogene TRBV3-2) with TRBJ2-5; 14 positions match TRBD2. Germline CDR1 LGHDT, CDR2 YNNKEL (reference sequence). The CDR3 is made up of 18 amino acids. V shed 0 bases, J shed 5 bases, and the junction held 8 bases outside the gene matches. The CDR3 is CASSQEAGLAGVLETQYF. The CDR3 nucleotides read TGTGCCAGCAGCCAAGAGGCGGGACTAGCGGGAGTTCTGGAGACCCAGTACTTC.

The CDR3 region is CATAWTGEVYEQYF. The DNA of the CDR3 is TGTGCCACGGCTTGGACAGGGGAAGTCTACGAGCAGTACTTC. The V gene is TRBV10-3, the J gene TRBJ2-7, with TRBD1 identical over 9 bases. The CDR3 extends over 14 amino acids. Per the germline V gene, CDR1 is ENHRY and CDR2 is SYGVKD. V lost 10 bases to trimming and J lost 3 bases; unmatched junction nucleotides: 10.

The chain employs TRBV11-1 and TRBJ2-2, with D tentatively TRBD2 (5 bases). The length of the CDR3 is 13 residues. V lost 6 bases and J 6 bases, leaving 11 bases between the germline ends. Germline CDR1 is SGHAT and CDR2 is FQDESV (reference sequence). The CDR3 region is CASSSTSSGELFF. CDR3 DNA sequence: TGTGCCAGCAGTTCTACTAGTTCCGGGGAGCTGTTTTTT.

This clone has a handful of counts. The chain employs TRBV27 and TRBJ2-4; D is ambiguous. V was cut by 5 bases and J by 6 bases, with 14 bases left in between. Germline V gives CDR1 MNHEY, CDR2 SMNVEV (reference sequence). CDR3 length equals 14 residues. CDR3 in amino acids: CASSPLHWRNIQYF. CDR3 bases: TGTGCCAGCAGTCCACTCCACTGGAGAAACATTCAGTACTTC.

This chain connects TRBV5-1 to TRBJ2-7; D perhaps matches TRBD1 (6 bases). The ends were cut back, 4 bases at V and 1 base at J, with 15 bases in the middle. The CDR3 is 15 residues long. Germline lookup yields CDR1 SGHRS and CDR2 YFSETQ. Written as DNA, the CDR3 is TGCGCCAGCAGCCTCGAGGCAGGGGAATCCTACGAGCAGTACTTC. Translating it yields CASSLEAGESYEQYF. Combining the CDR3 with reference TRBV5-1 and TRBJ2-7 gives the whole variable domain KAGVTQTPRYLIKTRGQQVTLSCSPISGHRSVSWYQQTPGQGLQFLFEYFSETQRNKGNFPGRFSGRQFSNSRSEMNVSTLELGDSALYLCASSLEAGESYEQYFGPGTRLTVT.

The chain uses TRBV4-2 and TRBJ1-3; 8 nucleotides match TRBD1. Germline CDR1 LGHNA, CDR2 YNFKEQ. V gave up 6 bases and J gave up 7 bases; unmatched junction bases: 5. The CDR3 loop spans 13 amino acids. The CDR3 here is CASRWQGANTIYF. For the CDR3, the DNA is TGTGCCAGCAGATGGCAGGGGGCCAACACCATATATTTT.

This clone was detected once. The DNA for the CDR3 is TGTGCCAGCAGCCTTCCCGGACTAGCGGGGGAAGAGACCCAGTACTTC. This encodes CASSLPGLAGEETQYF. The V call is TRBV7-9, the J call TRBJ2-5, with 13 bases lining up with TRBD2. The CDR3 is 16 residues long. Germline V CDR1 and CDR2: SEHNR, FQNEAQ (reference sequence). V shed 5 bases, J shed 3 bases, and the junction held 6 bases outside the gene matches.

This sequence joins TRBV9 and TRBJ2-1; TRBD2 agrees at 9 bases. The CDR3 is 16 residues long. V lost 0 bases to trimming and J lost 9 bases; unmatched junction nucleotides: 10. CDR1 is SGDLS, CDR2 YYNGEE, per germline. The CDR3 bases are TGTGCCAGCAGCGTAGGGGCGGGAGGGCCCATTCTTGAGCAGTTCTTC. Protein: CASSVGAGGPILEQFF.

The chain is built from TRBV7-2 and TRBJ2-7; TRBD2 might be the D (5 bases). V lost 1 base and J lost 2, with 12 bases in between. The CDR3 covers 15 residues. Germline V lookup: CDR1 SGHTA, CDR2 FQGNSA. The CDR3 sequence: CASSLGFDGTYEQYF. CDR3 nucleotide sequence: TGTGCCAGCAGCTTAGGTTTTGACGGGACCTACGAGCAGTACTTC.

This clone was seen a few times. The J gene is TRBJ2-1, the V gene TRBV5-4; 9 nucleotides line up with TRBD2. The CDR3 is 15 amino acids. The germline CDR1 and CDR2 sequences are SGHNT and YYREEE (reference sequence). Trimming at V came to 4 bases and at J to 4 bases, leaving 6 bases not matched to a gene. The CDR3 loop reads CASSRLAEVYNEQFF. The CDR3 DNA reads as TGTGCCAGCAGCCGACTAGCGGAAGTTTACAATGAGCAGTTCTTC.

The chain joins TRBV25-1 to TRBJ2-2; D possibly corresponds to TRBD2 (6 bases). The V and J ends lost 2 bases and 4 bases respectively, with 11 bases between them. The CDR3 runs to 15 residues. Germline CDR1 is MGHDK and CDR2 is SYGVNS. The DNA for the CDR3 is TGTGCCAGCAGTGAAGCGGGAACGGGCACCGGGGAGCTGTTTTTT. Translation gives CASSEAGTGTGELFF.

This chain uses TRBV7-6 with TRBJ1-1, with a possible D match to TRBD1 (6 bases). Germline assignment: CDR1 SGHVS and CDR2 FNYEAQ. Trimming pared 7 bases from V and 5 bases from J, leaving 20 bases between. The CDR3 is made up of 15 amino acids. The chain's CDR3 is CASTNPPRGGTEAFF. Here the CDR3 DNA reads TGTGCCAGCACCAACCCCCCTAGGGGGGGGACTGAAGCTTTCTTT.

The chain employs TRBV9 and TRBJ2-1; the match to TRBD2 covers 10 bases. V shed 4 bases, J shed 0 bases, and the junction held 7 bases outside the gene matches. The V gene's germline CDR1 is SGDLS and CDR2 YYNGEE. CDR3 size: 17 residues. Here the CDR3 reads CASSWGASGSSYNEQFF. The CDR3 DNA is TGTGCCAGCAGCTGGGGGGCTAGCGGGAGCTCCTACAATGAGCAGTTCTTC. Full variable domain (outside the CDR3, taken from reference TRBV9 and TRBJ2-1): DSGVTQTPKHLITATGQRVTLRCSPRSGDLSVYWYQQSLDQGLQFLIQYYNGEERAKGNILERFSAQQFPDLHSELNLSSLELGDSALYFCASSWGASGSSYNEQFFGPGTRLTVL.

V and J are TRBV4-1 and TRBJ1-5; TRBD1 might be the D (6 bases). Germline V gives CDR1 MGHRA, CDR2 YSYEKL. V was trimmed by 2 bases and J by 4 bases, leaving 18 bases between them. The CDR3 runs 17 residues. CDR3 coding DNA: TGCGCCAGCAGCCAATCCAAAACAGGGTTACGGAATCAGCCCCAGCATTTT. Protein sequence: CASSQSKTGLRNQPQHF.

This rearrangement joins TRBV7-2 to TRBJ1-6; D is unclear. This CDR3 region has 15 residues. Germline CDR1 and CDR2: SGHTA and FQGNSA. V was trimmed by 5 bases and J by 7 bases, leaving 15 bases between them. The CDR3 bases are TGTGCCAGCAGCAACTACGGACCGGGGAATTCACCCCTCCACTTT. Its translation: CASSNYGPGNSPLHF.

For the CDR3, the DNA is TGTGCCAGCACTCCTATTATTAGCAATCAGCCCCAGCATTTT. It is translated as CASTPIISNQPQHF. The chain has TRBV6-5 and TRBJ1-5; D is ambiguous. The germline V gene has CDR1 MNHEY and CDR2 SVGAGI. Trimming removed 7 bases from V and 0 bases from J, with 10 bases in between. This CDR3 has 14 residues.

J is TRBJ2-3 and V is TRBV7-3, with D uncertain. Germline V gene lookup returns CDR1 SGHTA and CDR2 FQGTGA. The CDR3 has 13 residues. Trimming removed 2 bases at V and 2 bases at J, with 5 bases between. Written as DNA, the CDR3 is TGTGCCAGCAGCTTACAGATCACAGATACGCAGTATTTT. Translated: CASSLQITDTQYF.